This section outlines one TCR beta chain sequence together with its context. This sample was taken from a study of blood T cell repertoires in COVID-19. For the study at large: There were acute and convalescent COVID-19 samples, and they came from the United States, Italy and Spain. Nucleic acid was either cDNA or gDNA, and it came from T cells, B-cell-depleted T cells, or PBMCs.

The germline V gene encodes CDR1 WNHNN and CDR2 SYGVQD (reference sequence). The CDR3 extends over 16 amino acids. The ends lost 6 bases at V and 0 bases at J; junction bases unmatched: 7. Clones were sequenced by immunoSEQ multiplex PCR, and TCRdb holds only the in-frame ones, with some missing. The data hold a few hundred thousand clones, with 70% to 90% observed a single time. One Seattle source followed patients from active infection through their disease course. The gene calls are TRBV10-1 and TRBJ2-1, with 8 bases fitting TRBD2. The receptor was derived from a woman in her twenties or thirties with COVID-19, enrolled during active disease. Specimen: peripheral blood. CDR3 coding DNA: TGCGCCAGCAGCGCAATAGCGGGAAGCTCCTACAATGAGCAGTTCTTC. Translation: CASSAIAGSSYNEQFF.